This T cell receptor (beta chain) was found in a study of CXCR3-negative and CXCR3-positive naive CD8 T cells (dated by TCRdb to the late 2010s). With regard to the full study: In total, roughly 150 million TRB reads were obtained, or roughly 1.5 +/- 0.3 million reads per library. The diversity and physicochemical repertoire analyses included some 11 donors pooled from two independent experiments. TRBV-TRBJ cluster analysis included naive subsets from several donors and memory cells from 3 donors.

The CDR3 runs 15 amino acids, cysteine and phenylalanine included. No coding sequence is recorded. From the germline V gene (reference sequence), CDR1 is DFQATT and CDR2 is SNEGSKA. Sequencing was performed on a NextSeq 550. The Human TCR Profiling Kit (MiLaboratory) was used to make UMI-labeled 5' RACE TRB cDNA libraries. cDNA synthesis used the entire amount of extracted RNA, and PCR amplification then used the entire amount of cDNA produced. The libraries were made side by side, with each library going through the same number of PCR cycles. Regarding the original processing steps: About 53,000 +/- 9,400 unique UMI-labeled TRB cDNA molecules per library were extracted with MIGEC and MiXCR, with at least two reads per UMI required. Each library averaged roughly 36,000 +/- 9,600 functional in-frame TRB CDR3 nucleotide clonotypes without stop codons. After each sample was downsampled to 5000 UMI-labeled TRB molecules, VDJtools was used to calculate diversity metrics such as normalized Shannon-Wiener and Chao1. Clonotype-size-weighted physicochemical properties of the central five CDR3 residues (interaction energy, strength, volume and Kidera factor 4) were computed in VDJtools. One entry per CDR3 protein sequence results from the TCRdb reprocessing of the reads, with DNA left out. For this entry, the V and J calls and clone size follow TCRdb and not the study's own pipeline. This sample's table carries about 48,000 distinct CDR3 sequences. About 15% of the sample rests with the top ten.

Study-wide findings and limitations: Comparably high repertoire diversity was found in both naive subsets, whereas much lower repertoire diversity was found in memory CD8+ T cells. CXCR3 expression partially decreased after cryopreservation, so most assays used freshly isolated PBMCs. TRBV-TRBJ usage was similar between naive CXCR3-negative and CXCR3-positive cells from the same donor, while memory cells showed distinct patterns. Because surface CD5, which has been linked to self-reactivity in mice, was comparable between naive subsets, TCR interaction strength was also inferred from TRB CDR3 physicochemical properties.

On this clonotype itself: What this receptor recognizes is not known.

For every CD8+ T cell subset, about 300,000 cells were flow-sorted straight into RLT lysis buffer, and each subset was sorted in triplicate. Standard density gradient centrifugation was used to isolate peripheral blood mononuclear cells from buffy coats. Total RNA was extracted from sorted cells using an RNeasy Mini Kit. The sequence links TRBV20-1 to TRBJ1-5; TCRdb proposes TRBD1, but this gene call is untestable without DNA. The sample consisted of memory CD8+ T cells from blood. The label giving this sample's cell subset or site can be read as: conventional CD8+ memory T cells (TMEM), sorted as controls. The source is a human donor in good health. Some clones in this sample may be carry-over from other donors' samples. The encoded CDR3 is CSARDRDRIIQPQHF.